The entry below describes one TCR beta chain. The entry originates in a study of T cell responses to AZD1222 COVID-19 vaccine. Sequencing was performed with immunoSEQ multiplex PCR; in TCRdb, only in-frame clones are kept and a portion is missing. This repertoire shows tens of thousands of clones, approximately 85% found once; its top ten account for 3.4%. Pooling covered second doses at about 4 or about 12 weeks. Specimen: peripheral blood, collected 28 days after the second AZD1222 dose. The clonotype originates from an adult who received the AZD1222 COVID-19 vaccine.

This chain's CDR3 is CAWIPGYQADTQYF. In DNA, the CDR3 is TGTGCCTGGATCCCGGGATACCAGGCAGATACGCAGTATTTT. The rearrangement links TRBV30 to TRBJ2-3; D might be TRBD2 (5 bases). The CDR3 has 14 amino acids. Germline V CDR1 and CDR2: GTSNPN, SVGIG (reference sequence). Trimming shortened V by 4 bases and J by 4 bases, and 15 bases separated the two germline ends.